The 28 T cell receptor beta chains below were found in one sample sequenced in a study of blood T cells in healthy people across ages. The authors ran a second PCR of roughly 6 to 12 cycles using a sample-barcoded 5' primer and a J-beta primer mix. MiXCR was run by TCRdb on the 5' RACE reads, yielding one entry per CDR3 protein. This table has more than 550,000 distinct CDR3 sequences, 20% to 25% appearing once. Sample: blood. The receptor source for this set is a man between 65 and 85 years old in good health.

The rearrangement links TRBV6-5 to TRBJ2-6, with D uncertain. From germline, CDR1 is MNHEY and CDR2 SVGAGI. This CDR3 is built from 15 residues. The ends were cut back, 1 base at V and 1 base at J, with 5 bases in the middle. CDR3 loop: CASSYYRSGANVLTF. The CDR3, as DNA: TGTGCCAGCAGTTACTATCGGTCTGGGGCCAACGTCCTGACTTTC.

V usage is TRBV6-6 and J usage is TRBJ2-7; D is uncertain. CDR3 size: 16 residues. V was pared by 5 bases and J by 3 bases, with 20 bases between. Germline lookup yields CDR1 MNHNY and CDR2 SVGAGI (reference sequence). In DNA form, the CDR3 reads TGTGCCAGCAGTGGATCACTTACGACGGCCAGCTACGAGCAGTACTTC. This sequence encodes CASSGSLTTASYEQYF.

This clonotype was seen only a few times. The chain joins TRBV28 to TRBJ2-5; no definite D call. The DNA matches TRBJ2-1 better at its end, which makes the J call doubtful. The CDR3 sequence is 12 residues long. Germline V gene sequence: CDR1 MDHEN, CDR2 SYDVKM. The CDR3 here is CASSLGIGEQFF. The CDR3 bases are TGTGCCAGCAGTTTAGGGATCGGTGAGCAGTTCTTC.

This clonotype has a handful of counts. The rearrangement uses TRBV7-9 and TRBJ2-3, with D perhaps matching TRBD1 or TRBD2 (5 bases each). This CDR3 has 15 residues. The germline V and J ends were trimmed by 3 bases and 0 bases, with 10 bases remaining between them. The germline V gene encodes CDR1 SEHNR and CDR2 FQNEAQ (reference sequence). The CDR3, as DNA: TGTGCCAGCAGCTTGGGGGTTCGGAGCACAGATACGCAGTATTTT. Amino acids: CASSLGVRSTDTQYF.

The CDR3 nucleotides are TGCGCCAGCAGCCAGGGGACAGGTGCAAACCTGTTTTTT. Its translation: CASSQGTGANLFF. V gene TRBV4-3 combines with J gene TRBJ1-4, with 8 positions matching TRBD1. J gave up 14 bases and V 3 bases, and 8 bases lay outside the gene matches. The CDR3 runs 13 residues. Germline V CDR1 and CDR2: LGHNA, YSLEER.

A remark on this clonotype: One end of the junction varies from germline; a read error may be responsible. This chain joins TRBV7-9 and TRBJ2-7; D is possibly TRBD1 (5 bases). The CDR3 covers 16 residues. Germline-derived CDR1 and CDR2 are SEHNR and FQNEAQ (reference sequence). CDR3 amino acids: CASSLRGNRLSYERYF. DNA of the CDR3: TGTGCCAGCAGCTTAAGGGGTAATAGGCTTTCCTACGAGCGGTACTTC.

This clonotype was detected only a few times. The CDR3 end shows no conserved phenylalanine or tryptophan, and so a read error is likely. No DNA is shown, since the ends of the CDR3 on it are uncertain; the CDR3 is the one TCRdb lists. This chain uses TRBV18 with TRBJ2-5. The length of the CDR3 is 8 amino acids, counting both ends. CDR1 KGHSH and CDR2 LQKENI come from the germline V gene. CDR3 in amino acids: CASSVEYV.

The chain employs TRBV6-2 or TRBV6-3 and TRBJ1-4, with no clear D. The germline V gene has CDR1 MNHEY and CDR2 SVGEGT. The ends were cut back, 5 bases at V and 8 bases at J, with 12 bases in the middle. This CDR3 is 13 amino acids long. The CDR3 region is CASSGSRGEKLFF. As DNA, the CDR3 is TGTGCCAGCAGTGGTAGTCGAGGAGAAAAACTGTTTTTT.

This rearrangement joins TRBV6-1 to TRBJ1-3, with TRBD1 matching over 7 bases. The CDR3 has 16 residues. Losses at the gene ends were 5 bases for V and 0 bases for J; bases not matched to a gene: 7. The germline gives CDR1 MNHNS, CDR2 SASEGT. The CDR3 loop is CASSPGQAFSGNTIYF. The DNA for the CDR3 is TGTGCCAGCAGTCCAGGACAGGCCTTCTCTGGAAACACCATATATTTT.

The gene calls are TRBV15 and TRBJ2-4, with D tentatively TRBD1 (6 bases). This CDR3 has 14 amino acids. The V gene lost 5 bases and the J gene lost 9 bases, with 17 bases spanning the gap. Germline CDR1 LNHNV, CDR2 YYDKDF (reference sequence). CDR3 sequence: CATSGQGRVGIQYF. The CDR3 coding sequence is TGTGCCACCAGCGGTCAGGGGAGAGTGGGCATTCAGTACTTC.

The chain is built from TRBV18 and TRBJ2-7; possibly TRBD1 for D (5 bases). V lost 2 bases to trimming and J lost 2 bases, with 16 bases between them. The CDR3 spans 16 residues. CDR1 and CDR2 from the germline V gene are KGHSH and LQKENI. The CDR3: CASSPVPRVIPYEQYV. CDR3 in DNA: TGTGCCAGCTCACCAGTTCCCAGGGTCATCCCCTACGAGCAGTACGTC.

The V call is TRBV9, the J call TRBJ1-2, with unresolved D. Trimming took 3 bases from V and 8 from J, leaving 8 bases between them. The CDR3 is made up of 11 amino acids. CDR1 and CDR2 from the germline V gene are SGDLS and YYNGEE. The CDR3 protein is CASSDSWGYTF. In DNA, the CDR3 is TGTGCCAGCAGCGACTCTTGGGGCTACACCTTC.

The chain carries TRBV6-6 and TRBJ1-6; weak D call: TRBD1 (6 bases). With 0 bases removed from V and 6 bases from J, the gap between germline ends came to 12 bases. The CDR3 is made up of 16 amino acids. Germline CDR1 MNHNY, CDR2 SVGAGI (reference sequence). CDR3 nucleotide sequence: TGTGCCAGCAGTTACTCTGCCGGGACACCTAATTCACCCCTCCACTTT. Its translation: CASSYSAGTPNSPLHF.

The chain has TRBV9 and TRBJ2-3, with D perhaps matching TRBD2 (5 bases). V shed 3 bases and J shed 4 bases, with 12 bases lying between them. The CDR3 is made up of 14 amino acids. CDR1 SGDLS and CDR2 YYNGEE come from the germline V gene. The CDR3 coding sequence is TGTGCCAGCAGCGCCCTAGGAGGTCCAGATACGCAGTATTTT. This encodes CASSALGGPDTQYF.

This clonotype was counted many times. The chain uses TRBV5-5 and TRBJ1-1; D gene unclear. The germline CDR1 and CDR2 sequences are SGHKS and YYEKEE (reference sequence). This CDR3 spans 13 amino acids. Trimming removed 3 bases from V and 0 bases from J, with 6 bases in between. CDR3 amino acids: CASSSQVNTEAFF. Written as DNA, the CDR3 is TGTGCCAGCAGCTCGCAGGTGAACACTGAAGCTTTCTTT.

This clonotype turned up a few times. The chain couples TRBV7-2 to TRBJ2-4; D is uncertain. V shed 0 bases and J shed 7 bases, with 13 bases lying between them. The germline V gene has CDR1 SGHTA and CDR2 FQGNSA. The CDR3 contains 15 residues. This CDR3 is CASSLAGSGINIQYF. The DNA of the CDR3 is TGTGCCAGCAGCTTAGCGGGGTCTGGGATTAACATTCAGTACTTC.

There are a few counts of this clonotype. CDR3 coding DNA: TGTGCCAGCAGGACGACAGGGGTCTATGGCTACACCTTC. As protein: CASRTTGVYGYTF. The rearrangement links TRBV12-3 or TRBV12-4 to TRBJ1-2; 8 nucleotides align to TRBD1. The CDR3 extends over 13 amino acids. V lost 6 bases and J lost 4; bases outside the gene matches: 4.

The rearrangement joins TRBV3-1 to TRBJ2-5; 8 bases align to TRBD2. V gave up 5 bases and J gave up 5 bases; unmatched junction bases: 10. Per the germline V gene, CDR1 is LGHDT and CDR2 is YNNKEL (reference sequence). This CDR3 spans 15 amino acids. In DNA form, the CDR3 reads TGTGCCAGCAGCTCTTGGACTAGCCCATTGGAGACCCAGTACTTC. This sequence encodes CASSSWTSPLETQYF.

This chain links TRBV11-2 with TRBJ2-1; 10 nucleotides match TRBD2. V dropped 1 base and J dropped 3; count of bases not matched to a gene: 6. Germline V CDR1 and CDR2: SGHAT, FQNNGV. This CDR3 spans 17 amino acids. The CDR3 region has the DNA TGTGCCAGCAGCTTAGTCGGGACTAGCGCACACTACAATGAGCAGTTCTTC. This encodes CASSLVGTSAHYNEQFF.

This chain uses TRBV18 with TRBJ2-3, with a weak D call TRBD1 (6 bases). Germline V gene lookup returns CDR1 KGHSH and CDR2 LQKENI. This CDR3 has 16 amino acids. V lost 5 bases and J 0 bases, leaving 15 bases between the germline ends. In nucleotides, the CDR3 is TGTGCCAGCTCAGACCTCACAGGGCCAAGCACAGATACGCAGTATTTT. Residues: CASSDLTGPSTDTQYF.

This clonotype showed up just a few times. The V gene is TRBV12-3 or TRBV12-4, the J gene TRBJ1-6; 9 bases are shared with TRBD1. Trimming at V came to 2 bases and at J to 7 bases, leaving 3 bases not matched to a gene. There are 15 residues in the CDR3. The CDR3 reads CASSLWDRENSPLHF. For the CDR3, the DNA is TGTGCCAGCAGTTTATGGGACAGGGAAAATTCACCCCTCCACTTT.

The chain has TRBV18 and TRBJ2-5; a weak D match, TRBD2 (6 bases). Trimming shortened V by 4 bases and J by 4 bases, and 13 bases separated the two germline ends. The germline V gene has CDR1 KGHSH and CDR2 LQKENI. The CDR3 has 14 residues. CDR3 protein: CASSRGTLRETQYF. For the CDR3, the DNA is TGTGCCAGCTCACGCGGGACTCTCCGAGAGACCCAGTACTTC.

The V and J genes are TRBV21-1 and TRBJ2-1; the D call TRBD2 from the table was never checked on the DNA. TRBV21-1 is a known pseudogene. CDR3 length: 13 amino acids. The CDR3 region has the DNA TGTGCCATCGTCGGACTAGCCTACAATGAGCAGTTCTTC. Translating it yields CAIVGLAYNEQFF.

This clonotype was found a few times. The gene calls are TRBV7-3 and TRBJ2-1; TRBD2 might be the D (5 bases). The CDR3 spans 15 residues. Trimming removed 4 bases from V and 0 bases from J, with 10 bases in between. Germline values: CDR1 SGHTA, CDR2 FQGTGA. The CDR3 region has the DNA TGTGCCAGCAGCTCCGCACGGGGCTCCTACAATGAGCAGTTCTTC. Translation gives CASSSARGSYNEQFF.

V is TRBV12-3 or TRBV12-4 and J is TRBJ1-5; the D gene is possibly TRBD1 (6 bases). The CDR3 extends over 14 amino acids. Trimming removed 6 bases from V and 7 bases from J, with 16 bases in between. CDR3 residues: CASSPDSLGQPQHF. The CDR3 DNA follows: TGTGCCAGCAGCCCGGACAGTTTGGGGCAGCCCCAGCATTTT.

At least ten counts were recorded for this clonotype. J is TRBJ2-4 and V is TRBV20-1; D uncertain. Germline lookup yields CDR1 DFQATT and CDR2 SNEGSKA (reference sequence). V dropped 5 bases and J dropped 8 bases, with 13 bases sitting between them. The CDR3 has 12 residues. The CDR3 nucleotides are TGCAGTGCTGCGGATAGGGTGGACATTCAGTACTTC. Its translation is CSAADRVDIQYF.

The chain carries TRBV24-1 and TRBJ2-3, with 11 bases that match TRBD2. The CDR3 is 16 residues long. With V trimmed by 4 bases and J by 5 bases, 7 bases remained unmatched. Germline V gives CDR1 KGHDR, CDR2 SFDVKD. The CDR3 region has the DNA TGTGCCACCAGTGACCGCACTAGCGGGGGTATAGATACGCAGTATTTT. It yields the protein CATSDRTSGGIDTQYF.

This clonotype was seen a handful of times. The rearrangement joins TRBV12-3 or TRBV12-4 to TRBJ2-3; D is uncertain. Trimming stripped 6 bases from V and 2 bases from J, with 15 bases between. This CDR3 has 15 amino acids. CDR3 loop: CASRPWVGDTDTQYF. Written as DNA, the CDR3 is TGTGCCAGCAGGCCCTGGGTTGGGGACACAGATACGCAGTATTTT.